This T cell receptor (beta chain) was captured by sequencing in a study of T cells in Graves' hyperthyroidism and ophthalmopathy. RNA transcripts served as the template for amplifying TCR beta CDR3 regions. The TCR CDR3 was amplified in a first-round RT-PCR using the HTBI primer set. A single record per CDR3 protein comes from TCRdb applying MiXCR to the multiplex PCR reads. Of about 570,000 distinct CDR3 sequences in the sample, about 43% were seen once. What was sequenced was peripheral blood or thyroid tissue (not recorded which). The source is an adult woman with Graves' disease, either hyperthyroidism or ophthalmopathy (not recorded which).

The CDR3 is CASSDRASTDTQYF. The CDR3 DNA reads as TGTGCCAGCAGTGACCGAGCCAGCACAGATACGCAGTATTTT. This chain joins TRBV2 and TRBJ2-3, with D unresolved. The length of the CDR3 is 14 residues. Germline-derived CDR1 and CDR2 are SNHLY and FYNNEI. Trimming took off 3 bases at V and 0 bases at J, with 7 bases between the two ends.